This T cell receptor (beta chain) was documented in a study of T cells in Graves' hyperthyroidism and ophthalmopathy. What was amplified from RNA transcripts were TCR beta CDR3 regions. HTBI primers drove first-round RT-PCR of the TCR CDR3. Each CDR3 protein gets one entry after TCRdb re-called the multiplex PCR reads with MiXCR. The data contain under 400,000 distinct CDR3 sequences, around 15% of them singletons. This clonotype was counted ten times or more. The ends were cut back, 3 bases at V and 6 bases at J, with 13 bases in the middle. CDR3 length equals 13 residues. From germline, CDR1 is SGHRS and CDR2 YFSETQ.

This chain joins TRBV5-1 and TRBJ2-7; the D gene is possibly TRBD1 (6 bases). Sequenced material: blood. This receptor was identified in an older woman with Graves' ophthalmopathy. The CDR3 is CASSSKQGTEQYF. CDR3 nucleotide sequence: TGCGCCAGCAGCTCAAAACAGGGAACCGAGCAGTACTTC.